This TCR beta chain was recovered during a study of blood T cell repertoires in COVID-19. Study details: Sample material is recorded as cDNA or gDNA derived from T cells, B-cell-depleted T cells, or PBMCs.

Before they entered the study, exposed participants had met a COVID-19 case within 2 weeks. V dropped 0 bases and J dropped 1 base, with 9 bases sitting between them. Germline V gene sequence: CDR1 SQVTM, CDR2 ANQGSEA. The CDR3 has 14 residues. The repertoire was sequenced with immunoSEQ multiplex PCR; TCRdb's copy has only in-frame clones and lacks some. The sample lists 150,000 or so clones, roughly 87% occurring once. V gene TRBV29-1 combines with J gene TRBJ1-2, with D unclear. The sequence was obtained from a woman in her forties who had been exposed to COVID-19. Sequencing was carried out using PBMCs or T cells enriched from blood (not recorded which). CDR3: CSVEDRRDNYGYTF. The CDR3 DNA reads TGCAGCGTTGAAGATAGACGGGATAACTATGGCTACACCTTC.